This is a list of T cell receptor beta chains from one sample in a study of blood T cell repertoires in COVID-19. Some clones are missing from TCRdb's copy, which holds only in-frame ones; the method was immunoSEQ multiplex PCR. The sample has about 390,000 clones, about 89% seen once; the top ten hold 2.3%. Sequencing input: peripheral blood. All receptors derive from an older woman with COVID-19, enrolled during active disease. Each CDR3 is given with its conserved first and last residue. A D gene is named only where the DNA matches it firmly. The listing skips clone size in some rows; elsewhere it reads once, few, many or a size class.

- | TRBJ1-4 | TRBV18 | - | TGTGCCAGCTCACCACCGGCCGGGGGGTCTGCAACTAATGAAAAACTGTTTTTT | CASSPPAGGSATNEKLFF
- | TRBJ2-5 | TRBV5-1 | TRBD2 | TGCGCCAGCAGCCCGGGAGGTGAGACCCAGTACTTC | CASSPGGETQYF
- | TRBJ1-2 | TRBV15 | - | TGTGCCACCAGCAGAGATCGGGAGGGGTCCTTCTATGGCTACACCTTC | CATSRDREGSFYGYTF
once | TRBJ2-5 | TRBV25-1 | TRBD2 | TGTGCCAGCAGTGGTAGCGGGGGTAAACAAGAGACCCAGTACTTC | CASSGSGGKQETQYF
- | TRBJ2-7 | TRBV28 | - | TGTGCCAGCAGTTTACCAGGGAACGAGCAGTACTTC | CASSLPGNEQYF
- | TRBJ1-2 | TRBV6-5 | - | TGTGCCAGCAGTTACGGTCAGTCCAACTATGGCTACACCTTC | CASSYGQSNYGYTF
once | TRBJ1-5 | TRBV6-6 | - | TGTGCCAGCAGTTTGGAAACAGTGCCCCAGCATTTT | CASSLETVPQHF
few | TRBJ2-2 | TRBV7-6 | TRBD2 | TGTGCCAGCAGCCATTACAGGACTAGCACCGGGGAGCTGTTTTTT | CASSHYRTSTGELFF
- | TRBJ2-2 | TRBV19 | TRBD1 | TGTGCCAGTAGTATAACAGGGGTAACCGGGGAGCTGTTTTTT | CASSITGVTGELFF
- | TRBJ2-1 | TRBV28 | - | TGTGCCAGCAGTAAACAGACAGGAATCTACAATGAGCAGTTCTTC | CASSKQTGIYNEQFF
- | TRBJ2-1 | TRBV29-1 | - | TGCAGCGTTGAATGGCAGCCTCAAGGGGATGAGCAGTTCTTC | CSVEWQPQGDEQFF
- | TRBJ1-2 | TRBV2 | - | TGTGCCAGCACCCAGGGGTTCGGGAGCTACACCTTC | CASTQGFGSYTF
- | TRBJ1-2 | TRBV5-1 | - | TGCGCCAGCAGTCCCGACAGAAGTACCAACTATGGCTACACCTTC | CASSPDRSTNYGYTF
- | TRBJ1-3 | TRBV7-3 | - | TGTGCCAGCAGCTTAGGACAGCTCGGTGGAAACACCATATATTTT | CASSLGQLGGNTIYF
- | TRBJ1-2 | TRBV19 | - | TGTGCCAGTAGTATCAACTTTTACAGGGCGATATTCACTCCTAACTATGGCTACACCTTC | CASSINFYRAIFTPNYGYTF
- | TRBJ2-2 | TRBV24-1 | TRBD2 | TGTGCCACCAGTGACCCAGGACTAGCGGGGGGGAACCCGAACACCGGGGAGCTGTTTTTT | CATSDPGLAGGNPNTGELFF
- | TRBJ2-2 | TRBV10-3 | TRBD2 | TGTGCCATCAGTGAGTCGAAACTAGCGGGGGCGGACCGTACGGCCGGGGAGCTGTTTTTT | CAISESKLAGADRTAGELFF
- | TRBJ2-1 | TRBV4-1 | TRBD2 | TGCGCCAGCAGCCTCCCAGCGGGGGGCTTTGAGCAGTTCTTC | CASSLPAGGFEQFF
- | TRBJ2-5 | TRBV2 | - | TGTGCCAGCGGGGCGGGGGCCAAAGAGACCCAGTACTTC | CASGAGAKETQYF
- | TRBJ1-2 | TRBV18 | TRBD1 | TGTGCCAGCTCACCACTCGCGACGCCAGGGGGAAACTATGGCTACACCTTC | CASSPLATPGGNYGYTF
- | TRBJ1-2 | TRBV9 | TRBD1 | TGTGCCAGCAGCGCGCTCCTGCGGACAGGCATTGGAGGCTACACCTTC | CASSALLRTGIGGYTF
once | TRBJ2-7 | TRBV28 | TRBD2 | TGTGCCAGCAGGCTTAGCGGGACCAACTACGAGCAGTACTTC | CASRLSGTNYEQYF
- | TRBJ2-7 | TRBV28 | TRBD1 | TGTGCCAGCAGTGCTGCCGGGACAGGGGATCAGTACGAGCAGTACTTC | CASSAAGTGDQYEQYF
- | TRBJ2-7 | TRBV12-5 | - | TGTGCTAGTGGTTGGGGGGACGGGCACGACGAGCAGTACTTC | CASGWGDGHDEQYF
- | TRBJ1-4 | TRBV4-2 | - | TGTGCCAGCAGCCAAGTGGGCCAGCTTAATGAAAAACTGTTTTTT | CASSQVGQLNEKLFF
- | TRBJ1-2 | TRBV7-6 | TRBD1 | TGTGCCAGCAGCTTAGCGAGCTTAACAGGGGATGGCTACACCTTC | CASSLASLTGDGYTF
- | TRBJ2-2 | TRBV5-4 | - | TGTGCCAGCAGCTCCCTCCCTGAGGCGAGGAACACCGGGGAGCTGTTTTTT | CASSSLPEARNTGELFF
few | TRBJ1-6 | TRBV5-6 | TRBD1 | TGTGCCAGCAGCCCGACAGGGGGGAGCGGTTATTCACCCCTCCACTTT | CASSPTGGSGYSPLHF
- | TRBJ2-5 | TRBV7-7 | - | TGTGCCAGCACCCACAGCGGAGGCGGGGAGACCCAGTACTTC | CASTHSGGGETQYF
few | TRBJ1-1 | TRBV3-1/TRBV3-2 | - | TGTGCCAGCAGCCAAGCCCTTAGTATACCTGTCACTGAAGCTTTCTTT | CASSQALSIPVTEAFF
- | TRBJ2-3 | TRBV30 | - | TGTGCCGCGGACTCTACCCCGGGCACAGATACGCAGTATTTT | CAADSTPGTDTQYF
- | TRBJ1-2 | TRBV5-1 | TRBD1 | TGCGCCAGCAGCATAGGACAGGGGGGTGGCTACACCTTC | CASSIGQGGGYTF
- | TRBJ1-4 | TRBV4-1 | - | TGCGCCAGCAGCCAAGTTGGCCCCCAGCTGTTTTTT | CASSQVGPQLFF
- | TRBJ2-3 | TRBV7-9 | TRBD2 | TGTGCCAGCAGCTTACACGGGACTAGCCTCACAGATACGCAGTATTTT | CASSLHGTSLTDTQYF
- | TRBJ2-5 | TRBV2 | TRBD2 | TGTGCCAGCAGTGAGGCGGGGGGACCCGTGGAGACCCAGTACTTC | CASSEAGGPVETQYF
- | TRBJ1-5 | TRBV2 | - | TGTGCCAGCAGTGGGCAGAAATTCAATCAGCCCCAGCATTTT | CASSGQKFNQPQHF
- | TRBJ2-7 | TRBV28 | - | TGTGCCAGCAGTCTAGGGGCCGGATACGAGCAGTACTTC | CASSLGAGYEQYF
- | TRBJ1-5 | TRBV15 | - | TGTGCCACCAGCAGAGATCGGGTCAGTCAGCCCCAGCATTTT | CATSRDRVSQPQHF
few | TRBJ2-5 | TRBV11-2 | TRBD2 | TGTGCCAGCAGCGCAACTAGCGGGCCCTACCAAGAGACCCAGTACTTC | CASSATSGPYQETQYF
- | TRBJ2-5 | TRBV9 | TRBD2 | TGTGCCAGCAGCGGGGGACTAGCGGGGGGCCCTGGAGAGACCCAGTACTTC | CASSGGLAGGPGETQYF
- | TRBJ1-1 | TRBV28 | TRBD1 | TGTGCCAGCAGTTTCCTAGGGACAGCAACTGACACTGAAGCTTTCTTT | CASSFLGTATDTEAFF
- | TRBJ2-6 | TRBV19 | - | TGTGCCAGTAGGAGTTTCTCTGGGGCCAACGTCCTGACTTTC | CASRSFSGANVLTF
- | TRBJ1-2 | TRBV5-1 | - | TGCGCCAGCAGCTTCGGGGGAACTAACTATGGCTACACCTTC | CASSFGGTNYGYTF
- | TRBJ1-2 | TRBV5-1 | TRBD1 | TGCGCCAGCAGCTTGGTACAGGGGTATGGCTACACCTTC | CASSLVQGYGYTF
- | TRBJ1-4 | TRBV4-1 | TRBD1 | TGCGCCAGCAGCCGGGGGACAGCTGGCGAAAAACTGTTTTTT | CASSRGTAGEKLFF
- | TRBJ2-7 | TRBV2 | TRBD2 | TGTGCCAGCAGTGAATCACTAGCGCCAGTTTGGGAGCAGTACTTC | CASSESLAPVWEQYF
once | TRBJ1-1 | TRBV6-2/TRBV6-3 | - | TGTGCCAGCAGCCGCGGACATTCGAACACTGAAGCTTTCTTT | CASSRGHSNTEAFF